Below, 22 T cell receptor beta chains from the same sample are listed, as sequenced in a study of cytomegalovirus exposure and HLA in healthy donors (dated by TCRdb to the late 2010s). To prepare the library, the immunoSEQ multiplex PCR assay was applied. For the multiplex PCR, a mixture combining 60 forward primers for TCR Vbeta segments and 13 reverse primers for TCR Jbeta segments was used. TCRdb re-hosts the immuneACCESS table, in-frame sequences only. Its copies lack some clones; in the studies checked, an unresolved V gene accounts for under half of them, and the cause for the rest is not known. The record for this sample contains just under 65,000 clones. The ten largest clones represent about 15% of the sample. Sequences were obtained from PBMCs. The receptor source for this set is a boy between 10 and 17 years old in good health and CMV-seronegative.

V is TRBV7-2 and J is TRBJ1-6, with D uncertain. CDR1 and CDR2 (germline): SGHTA, FQGNSA. V lost 3 bases and J lost 7, with 13 bases in between. This CDR3 is 15 amino acids long. CDR3 DNA sequence: TGTGCCAGCAGCTTTAGGCTTGGGCAGAATTCACCCCTCCACTTT. Its translation: CASSFRLGQNSPLHF.

CDR3 sequence reads: CASSLAFRGLNTEAFF. CDR3 nucleotide sequence: TGTGCCAGCAGCTTAGCGTTTAGGGGACTCAACACTGAAGCTTTCTTT. This sequence joins TRBV11-2 and TRBJ1-1; perhaps TRBD1 as D (5 bases). CDR1 is SGHAT and CDR2 is FQNNGV in the germline V gene. The CDR3 is made up of 16 amino acids. Trimming removed 1 base at V and 2 bases at J, with 14 bases between.

The genes are TRBV6-1 and TRBJ2-5, with 9 bases fitting TRBD2. The CDR3 extends over 14 amino acids. CDR1 and CDR2 (germline): MNHNS, SASEGT. The V and J ends lost 10 bases and 2 bases, in that order; junction bases with no gene match: 8. The DNA of the CDR3 is TGTGCCACCTTATCGACTAGCGGACAAGAGACCCAGTACTTC. As protein: CATLSTSGQETQYF.

The rearrangement links TRBV19 to TRBJ1-5, with 9 bases fitting TRBD1. Losses at the gene ends were 10 bases for V and 6 bases for J; bases not matched to a gene: 7. The CDR3 extends over 13 amino acids. CDR1 is LNHDA, CDR2 SQIVND, per germline (reference sequence). This CDR3 reads CATAGTGTQPQHF. DNA of the CDR3: TGTGCCACGGCGGGGACAGGGACTCAGCCCCAGCATTTT.

This chain connects TRBV5-4 to TRBJ1-6; D is ambiguous. The CDR3 sequence is 17 residues long. Trimming stripped 0 bases from V and 7 bases from J, with 17 bases between. Germline lookup yields CDR1 SGHNT and CDR2 YYREEE (reference sequence). CDR3 coding DNA: TGTGCCAGCAGCTTGGGGCCAGGATCAGCCCGAAATTCACCCCTCCACTTT. This translates into CASSLGPGSARNSPLHF.

On this clone itself: The CDR3 ends on some other residue instead of the conserved phenylalanine or tryptophan, so this is likely a read error. The limits of the CDR3 on the DNA are not certain, so only TCRdb's listed CDR3 is given. V gene TRBV4-2 combines with J gene TRBJ1-2; the table's TRBD1 call for D was not verified on the DNA. Germline V gene sequence: CDR1 LGHNA, CDR2 YNFKEQ. The CDR3 extends over 13 residues, inclusive of both ends. CDR3 region: CASSQAIGAPPSI.

The V and J genes are TRBV18 and TRBJ2-3, with 9 bases identical to TRBD2. Trimming at V came to 6 bases and at J to 1 base, leaving 14 bases not matched to a gene. This CDR3 has 18 amino acids. Germline assignment: CDR1 KGHSH and CDR2 LQKENI. In nucleotides, the CDR3 is TGTGCCAGCTCCCATACCGCCATAGCGGGGGCTGGCACAGATACGCAGTATTTT. Translated: CASSHTAIAGAGTDTQYF. Combining the CDR3 with reference TRBV18 and TRBJ2-3 gives the whole variable domain NAGVMQNPRHLVRRRGQEARLRCSPMKGHSHVYWYRQLPEEGLKFMVYLQKENIIDESGMPKERFSAEFPKEGPSILRIQQVVRGDSAAYFCASSHTAIAGAGTDTQYFGPGTRLTVL.

The rearrangement joins TRBV5-7 to TRBJ1-1, with TRBD1 matching 7 bases. TRBV5-7 is marked as an open reading frame, function uncertain. Trimming took 4 bases from V and 0 from J; bases not matched to a gene: 9. This CDR3 contains 16 residues. This chain's CDR3 is CASSRPGTVLNTEAFF. The CDR3 region has the DNA TGTGCCAGCAGCCGTCCCGGGACAGTTCTGAACACTGAAGCTTTCTTT.

V usage is TRBV2 and J usage is TRBJ1-2; TRBD1 matches at 9 bases. V shed 0 bases and J 5 bases; nucleotides not matched to a gene: 4. CDR1 SNHLY and CDR2 FYNNEI come from the germline V gene. The CDR3 length is 15 residues. CDR3 protein: CASSEAPGTGYGYTF. In nucleotides, the CDR3 is TGTGCCAGCAGTGAAGCGCCGGGGACAGGGTATGGCTACACCTTC.

The chain has TRBV5-1 and TRBJ2-3, with TRBD1 matching 8 bases. This CDR3 is built from 16 residues. The V gene's germline CDR1 is SGHRS and CDR2 YFSETQ. J lost 6 bases, V lost 0 bases, and 9 bases had no gene match. The chain's CDR3 is CASSLAPGTGGDTQYF. Written as DNA, the CDR3 is TGCGCCAGCAGCTTGGCCCCCGGGACAGGCGGGGATACGCAGTATTTT.

The V and J genes are TRBV7-2 and TRBJ2-2; weak D call: TRBD1 (8 bases). The V end lost 5 bases, the J end lost 7 bases, and 14 bases lay between the germline ends. This CDR3 region has 14 residues. CDR1 SGHTA and CDR2 FQGNSA come from the germline V gene. The CDR3 reads CASSPTGEGGELFF. CDR3 nucleotide sequence: TGTGCCAGCAGCCCGACAGGGGAGGGCGGGGAGCTGTTTTTT. Full variable domain (rest looked up from reference TRBV7-2 and TRBJ2-2): GAGVSQSPSNKVTEKGKDVELRCDPISGHTALYWYRQSLGQGLEFLIYFQGNSAPDKSGLPSDRFSAERTGGSVSTLTIQRTQQEDSAVYLCASSPTGEGGELFFGEGSRLTVL.

The chain joins TRBV6-5 to TRBJ1-1; a possible D gene is TRBD1 (5 bases). Trimming cost V 5 bases and J 5 bases, with 18 bases left between them. CDR3 size: 15 residues. CDR1 is MNHEY and CDR2 is SVGAGI in the germline V gene. CDR3 loop: CASSPATGGSTEAFF. CDR3 coding DNA: TGTGCCAGCAGTCCAGCCACAGGTGGGTCGACTGAAGCTTTCTTT.

V gene TRBV6-5 combines with J gene TRBJ1-2; possibly TRBD1 for D (5 bases). V lost 11 bases, J lost 10 bases, and 26 bases lay in between. From germline, CDR1 is MNHEY and CDR2 SVGAGI. CDR3 length: 14 residues. CDR3 DNA: TGTGCCGCACGCCCAGTAAGGGTCTCTGGGGCCTACACCTTC. Amino acids: CAARPVRVSGAYTF.

This chain uses TRBV9 with TRBJ1-2; D possibly corresponds to TRBD1 (6 bases). The CDR3 has 14 amino acids. V was cut by 0 bases and J by 4 bases, with 10 bases left in between. CDR1 is SGDLS, CDR2 YYNGEE, per germline. CDR3 region: CASSVEDRSYGYTF. As DNA, the CDR3 is TGTGCCAGCAGCGTAGAGGACAGAAGCTATGGCTACACCTTC.

The V call is TRBV5-1, the J call TRBJ2-1; 7 bases line up with TRBD1. The junction had 7 bases not matched to a gene; V was cut back by 6 bases and J by 7 bases. Germline CDR1 reads SGHRS; CDR2 reads YFSETQ. This CDR3 contains 13 residues. CDR3 coding DNA: TGCGCCAGCAACCCAATGACAGGGAATGAGCAGTTCTTC. As protein: CASNPMTGNEQFF. Combining the CDR3 with reference TRBV5-1 and TRBJ2-1 gives the whole variable domain KAGVTQTPRYLIKTRGQQVTLSCSPISGHRSVSWYQQTPGQGLQFLFEYFSETQRNKGNFPGRFSGRQFSNSRSEMNVSTLELGDSALYLCASNPMTGNEQFFGPGTRLTVL.

The V call is TRBV27, the J call TRBJ1-5, with a weak D call TRBD1 (5 bases). This CDR3 has 13 residues. Between the trimmed V and J ends, which lost 6 bases and 5 bases, there was a span of 11 bases. Per germline, CDR1 MNHEY and CDR2 SMNVEV (reference sequence). CDR3 bases: TGTGCCAGCAGGGAACAGGTGGATCAGCCCCAGCATTTT. This codes for CASREQVDQPQHF.

V gene TRBV2 combines with J gene TRBJ2-7; a possible D gene is TRBD2 (5 bases). This CDR3 comprises 14 residues. Germline V CDR1 and CDR2: SNHLY, FYNNEI. Trimming took 7 bases from V and 0 from J, leaving 13 bases between them. CDR3 in amino acids: CASNGGPFSYEQYF. The CDR3 DNA follows: TGTGCCAGCAATGGCGGGCCCTTCTCCTACGAGCAGTACTTC.

The chain joins TRBV30 to TRBJ1-2; 7 bases map to TRBD1. The trim removed 3 bases at V and 5 bases at J, leaving 6 bases unmatched. This CDR3 has 13 amino acids. CDR1 and CDR2 (germline): GTSNPN, SVGIG (reference sequence). CDR3 DNA sequence: TGTGCCTGGAGGCCCCGGACAGGTTATGGCTACACCTTC. It encodes CAWRPRTGYGYTF.

V gene TRBV7-3 combines with J gene TRBJ1-1; 7 bases align to TRBD1. The germline V gene encodes CDR1 SGHTA and CDR2 FQGTGA. This CDR3 is 13 amino acids long. J gave up 6 bases and V 3 bases, and 4 bases lay outside the gene matches. The CDR3 reads CASSLTGTAEAFF. The CDR3 DNA reads TGTGCCAGCAGCTTGACAGGGACTGCTGAAGCTTTCTTT.

The V call is TRBV10-3, the J call TRBJ1-1; the D gene is possibly TRBD1 (5 bases). The CDR3 totals 13 residues. Germline CDR1 ENHRY, CDR2 SYGVKD. Trimming took off 6 bases at V and 7 bases at J, with 15 bases between the two ends. CDR3 bases: TGTGCCATCAGGGGCCAGGGAGGTCGTGAAGCTTTCTTT. This translates into CAIRGQGGREAFF.

V gene TRBV7-2 combines with J gene TRBJ1-5; 8 bases are a match to TRBD1. The CDR3 has 14 amino acids. Germline V lookup: CDR1 SGHTA, CDR2 FQGNSA. Trimming cost V 4 bases and J 4 bases; bases outside gene matches: 3. DNA for the CDR3: TGTGCCAGCAGCTCACAGGGGGGTAATCAGCCCCAGCATTTT. This sequence encodes CASSSQGGNQPQHF.

This sequence joins TRBV5-1 and TRBJ1-2; unclear D gene. Germline V gene lookup returns CDR1 SGHRS and CDR2 YFSETQ. This CDR3 comprises 13 residues. V lost 4 bases and J lost 4, with 11 bases in between. CDR3 region: CASSREGAYGYTF. CDR3 bases: TGCGCCAGCAGCCGGGAGGGCGCCTATGGCTACACCTTC.